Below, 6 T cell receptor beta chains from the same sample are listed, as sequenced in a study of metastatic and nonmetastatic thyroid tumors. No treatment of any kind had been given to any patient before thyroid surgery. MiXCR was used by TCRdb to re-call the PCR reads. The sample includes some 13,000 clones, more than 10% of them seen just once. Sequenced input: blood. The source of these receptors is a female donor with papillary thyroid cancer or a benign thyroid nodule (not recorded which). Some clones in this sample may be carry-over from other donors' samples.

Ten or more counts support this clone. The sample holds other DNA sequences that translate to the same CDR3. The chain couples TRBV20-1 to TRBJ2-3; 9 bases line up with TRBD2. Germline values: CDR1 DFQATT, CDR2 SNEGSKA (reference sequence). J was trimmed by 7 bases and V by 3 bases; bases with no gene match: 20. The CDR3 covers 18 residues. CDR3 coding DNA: TGCAGTGCTAGCCCGCGCGGGAGCGGGGGGCCGATCGGCAATACGCAGTATTTT. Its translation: CSASPRGSGGPIGNTQYF.

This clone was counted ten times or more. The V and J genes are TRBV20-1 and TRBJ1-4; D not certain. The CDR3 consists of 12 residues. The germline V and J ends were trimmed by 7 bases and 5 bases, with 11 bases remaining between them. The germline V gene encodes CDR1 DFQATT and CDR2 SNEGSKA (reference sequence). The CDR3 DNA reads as TGCAGTGTTGTTGTGGCGAATGAAAAACTGTTTTTT. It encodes CSVVVANEKLFF.

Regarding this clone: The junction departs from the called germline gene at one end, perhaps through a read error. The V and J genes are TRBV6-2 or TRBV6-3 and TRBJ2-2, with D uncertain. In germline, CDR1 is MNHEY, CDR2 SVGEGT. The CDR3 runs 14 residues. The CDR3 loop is CASSYGVATVELFF. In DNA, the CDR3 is TGTGCCAGCAGTTACGGTGTGGCCACCGTGGAGCTGTTTTTT.

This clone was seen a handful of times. The CDR3 reads CASSYSGSLDTQYF. The CDR3 DNA follows: TGTGCCAGCAGTTACTCAGGGTCTTTGGATACGCAGTATTTT. The genes are TRBV6-5 and TRBJ2-3, with no clear D. V was trimmed by 0 bases and J by 6 bases, leaving 10 bases between them. There are 14 residues in the CDR3. From germline, CDR1 is MNHEY and CDR2 SVGAGI.

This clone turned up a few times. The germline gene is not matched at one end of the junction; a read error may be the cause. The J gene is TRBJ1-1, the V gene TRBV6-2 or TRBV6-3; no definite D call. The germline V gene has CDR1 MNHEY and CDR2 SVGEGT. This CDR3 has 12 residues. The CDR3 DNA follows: TGTGCCACCCACATGGAGAACACTGAATCTTTCTTT. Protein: CATHMENTESFF.

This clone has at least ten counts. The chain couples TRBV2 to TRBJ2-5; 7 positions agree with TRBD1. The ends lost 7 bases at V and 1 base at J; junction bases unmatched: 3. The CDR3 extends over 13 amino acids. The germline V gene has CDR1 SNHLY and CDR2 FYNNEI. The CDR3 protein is CASTRDSQETQYF. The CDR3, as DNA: TGTGCCAGCACCCGGGACAGCCAAGAGACCCAGTACTTC.